The source of this TCR beta chain is a study of control samples from healthy donors and cancer patients (dated by TCRdb to 2019 to 2021). A remark on this clone: Its antigen target is currently unknown. No quality values exist for individual bases; no much larger clone is one base distant.

The library was produced with the immunoSEQ multiplex PCR assay. TCRdb provides this immuneACCESS table in a form limited to in-frame rearrangements. Some clones are lacking; in checked studies, under half of them reflect an unresolved V gene, and why the rest are absent is not known. Across this sample there are over 150,000 clones, with around 94% seen only once. Of the sample, 14% falls within the top ten clones. V is clipped by 5 bases and J by 6 bases, and the sequence between their germline boundaries is 14 bases long. From the cysteine up to the phenylalanine, the CDR3 has a length of 13 residues. CDR3 DNA only is kept here, 39 bases in frame from base 1. Taken from the germline V gene, the CDR1 and CDR2 loops are MNHEY and SVGAGI.

The sequencing input was PBMCs. This receptor was identified in a man aged 55-75 years with colorectal cancer. The rearranged chain carries TRBV6-5 and TRBJ2-7; the D gene is tentatively TRBD1 or TRBD2, each matching 6 bases. The nucleotide sequence reads TGTGCCAGCAGTCCTAGGGGGGACTCCGAGCAGTACTTC. It translates as CASSPRGDSEQYF.